Many counts were recorded for the clone carrying this TCR beta chain. Its antigen is still unknown. TCRdb used MiXCR to reprocess the reads, holding one entry per CDR3 protein. The table includes around 300,000 distinct CDR3 sequences, roughly 24% detected once. In germline, CDR1 is LNHDA, CDR2 SQIVND (reference sequence). The V gene lost 5 bases and the J gene lost 2 bases, with 19 bases spanning the gap. The CDR3 covers 16 residues. The data stem from a study of T cell repertoires in cytomegalovirus infection. About the research overall: From public TCR beta signatures came an indication of both CMV infection and matching HLA type.

Regarding the study as a whole: Dominating the ex vivo response were TCR beta clonotypes that were CMV-specific and HLA-C-restricted. The cumulative frequency of public TCR beta families identified carriers of CMV plus the relevant HLA.

The sequenced sample consisted of PBMCs. This TCR derives from a human donor in good health (CMV status not recorded). Some clones in this sample may be carry-over from other donors' samples. The V and J genes are TRBV19 and TRBJ2-7; possibly TRBD1 for D (6 bases). The CDR3 nucleotides read TGTGCCAGTAGTTTCCGGGACATCGAGGACCCCTACGAGCAGTACTTC. Its protein is CASSFRDIEDPYEQYF.